This TCR beta chain was sequenced for a study of CD8+CD57+ T cells in acquired aplastic anemia. Study in general: Roughly 3 ug was the average amount of DNA from sorted CD4+ and CD8+ cells.

CD8+CD57+ cell expansion, shown by flow cytometry, had occurred in the patients selected for sequencing. Patients had undergone no therapy by the time their blood was sampled. This clonotype came up a few times. CDR3 size: 16 residues. Per germline, CDR1 SGHAT and CDR2 FQDESV (reference sequence). V was pared by 5 bases and J by 6 bases, with 17 bases between. According to the study, genomic DNA was the template for TCR beta VDJ and CDR3 profiling. Via MiXCR, TCRdb re-called the reads, giving one row per CDR3 protein. The sample consists of around 190,000 distinct CDR3 sequences, 48% of them appearing once.

The chain recombines TRBV11-1 with TRBJ1-6, with a possible D match to TRBD1 (6 bases). Sequences were obtained from sorted CD4+, CD8+, or CD8+CD57+ T cells (not recorded which) from PBMCs. The sequence was obtained from a human donor with aplastic anemia. The CDR3 reads CASSEGWGAGNSPLHF. The CDR3 coding sequence is TGTGCCAGCAGCGAGGGGTGGGGGGCAGGTAATTCACCCCTCCACTTT.